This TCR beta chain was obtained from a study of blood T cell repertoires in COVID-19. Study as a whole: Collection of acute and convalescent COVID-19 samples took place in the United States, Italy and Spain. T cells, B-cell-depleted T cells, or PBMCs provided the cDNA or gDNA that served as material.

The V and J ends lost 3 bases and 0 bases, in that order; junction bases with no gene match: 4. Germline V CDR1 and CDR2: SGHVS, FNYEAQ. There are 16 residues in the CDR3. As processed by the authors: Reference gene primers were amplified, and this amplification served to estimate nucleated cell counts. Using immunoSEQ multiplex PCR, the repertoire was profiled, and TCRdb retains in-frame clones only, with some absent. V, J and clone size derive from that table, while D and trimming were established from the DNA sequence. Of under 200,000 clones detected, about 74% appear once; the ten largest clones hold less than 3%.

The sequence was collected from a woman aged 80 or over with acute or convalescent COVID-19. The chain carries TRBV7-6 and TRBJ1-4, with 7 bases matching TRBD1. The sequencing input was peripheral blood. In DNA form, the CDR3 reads TGTGCCAGCAGCTTTGCGAGGGGGCCAACTAATGAAAAACTGTTTTTT. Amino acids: CASSFARGPTNEKLFF.